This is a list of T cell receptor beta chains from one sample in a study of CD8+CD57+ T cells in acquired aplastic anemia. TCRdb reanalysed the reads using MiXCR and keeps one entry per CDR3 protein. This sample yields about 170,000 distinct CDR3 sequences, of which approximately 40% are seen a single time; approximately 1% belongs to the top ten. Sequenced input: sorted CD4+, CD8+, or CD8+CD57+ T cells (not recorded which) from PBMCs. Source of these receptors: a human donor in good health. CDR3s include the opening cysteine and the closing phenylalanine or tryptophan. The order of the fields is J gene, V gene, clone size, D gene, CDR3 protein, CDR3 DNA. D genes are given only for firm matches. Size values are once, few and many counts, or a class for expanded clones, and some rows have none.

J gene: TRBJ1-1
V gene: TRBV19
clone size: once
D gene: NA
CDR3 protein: CASSTLFPYSEAFF
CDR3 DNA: TGTGCCAGTAGTACCCTCTTTCCTTACTCTGAAGCTTTCTTT

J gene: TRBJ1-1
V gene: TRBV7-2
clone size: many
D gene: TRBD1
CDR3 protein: CASSLRPAGTGSEAFF
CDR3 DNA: TGTGCCAGCAGCTTACGACCAGCCGGGACAGGGTCTGAAGCTTTCTTT

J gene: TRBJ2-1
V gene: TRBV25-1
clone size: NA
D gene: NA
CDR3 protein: CASSEDSVGTRSYNEQFF
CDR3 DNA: TGTGCCAGCAGTGAAGATTCAGTAGGGACACGCTCCTACAATGAGCAGTTCTTC

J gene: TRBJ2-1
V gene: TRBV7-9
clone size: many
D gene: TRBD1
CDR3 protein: CASRSGQGSYNEQFF
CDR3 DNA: TGTGCCAGCAGGTCGGGACAGGGCTCCTACAATGAGCAGTTCTTC

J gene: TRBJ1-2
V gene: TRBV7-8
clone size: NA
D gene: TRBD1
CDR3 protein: CASSITRTGNGYTF
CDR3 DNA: TGTGCCAGCAGCATCACAAGGACAGGGAATGGCTACACCTTC

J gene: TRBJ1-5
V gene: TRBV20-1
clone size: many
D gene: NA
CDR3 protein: CSARDRGSHQPQHF
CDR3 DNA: TGCAGTGCTAGAGATCGGGGCAGTCATCAGCCCCAGCATTTT

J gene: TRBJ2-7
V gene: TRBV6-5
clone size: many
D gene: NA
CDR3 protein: CASSSPHRATYEQYF
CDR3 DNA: TGTGCCAGCAGTTCCCCGCACAGGGCCACCTACGAGCAGTACTTC

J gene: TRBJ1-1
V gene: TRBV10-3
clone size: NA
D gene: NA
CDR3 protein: CAISATELEAFF
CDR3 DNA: TGTGCCATCAGTGCAACGGAGTTGGAAGCTTTCTTT

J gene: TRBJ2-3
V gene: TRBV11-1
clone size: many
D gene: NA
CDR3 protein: CASSLVWAPNQDTQYF
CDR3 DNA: TGTGCCAGCAGCTTAGTATGGGCACCTAATCAAGATACGCAGTATTTT

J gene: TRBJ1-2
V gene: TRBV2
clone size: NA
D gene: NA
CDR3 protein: CASSSSGPGVTYGYTF
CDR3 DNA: TGTGCCAGCAGTAGTTCGGGCCCGGGGGTTACCTATGGCTACACCTTC

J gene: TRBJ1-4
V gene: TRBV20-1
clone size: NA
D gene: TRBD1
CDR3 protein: CSARNPDRAGNEKLFF
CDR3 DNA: TGCAGTGCTAGAAACCCGGACAGGGCGGGAAATGAAAAACTGTTTTTT

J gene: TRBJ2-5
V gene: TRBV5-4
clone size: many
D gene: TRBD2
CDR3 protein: CASSSGGLAGGRWKTQYF
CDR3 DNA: TGTGCCAGCAGCTCCGGTGGGCTAGCGGGGGGGCGATGGAAGACCCAGTACTTC

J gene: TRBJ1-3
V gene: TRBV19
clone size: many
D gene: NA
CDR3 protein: CASSTTARSGNTIYF
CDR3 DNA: TGTGCCAGTAGTACGACCGCTCGCTCTGGAAACACCATATATTTT

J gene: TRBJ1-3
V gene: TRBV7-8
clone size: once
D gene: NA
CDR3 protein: CASSLASAGNSGNTISF
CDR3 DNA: TGTGCCAGCAGCTTAGCTTCGGCAGGAAACTCTGGAAACACCATATCTTTT

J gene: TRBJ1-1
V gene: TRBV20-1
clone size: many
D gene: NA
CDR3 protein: CSARGGEGESEAFF
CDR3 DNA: TGCAGTGCTAGAGGGGGGGAGGGGGAAAGTGAAGCTTTCTTT

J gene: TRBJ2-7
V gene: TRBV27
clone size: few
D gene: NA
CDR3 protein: CASSSAGVGYEQYF
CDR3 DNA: TGTGCCAGCAGTTCGGCAGGGGTGGGCTACGAGCAGTACTTC

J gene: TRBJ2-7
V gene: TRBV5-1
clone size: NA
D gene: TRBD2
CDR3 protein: CASATTSYYEQYF
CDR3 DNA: TGCGCCAGCGCGACGACTAGCTACTACGAGCAGTACTTC

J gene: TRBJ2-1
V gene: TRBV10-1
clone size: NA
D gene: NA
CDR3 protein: CASKQGTTHEQFF
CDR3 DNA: TGCGCCAGCAAGCAGGGGACCACACATGAGCAGTTCTTC

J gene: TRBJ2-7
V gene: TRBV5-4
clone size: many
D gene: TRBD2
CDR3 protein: CASSLRVGTSGYSYEQYF
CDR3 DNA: TGTGCCAGCAGCTTGCGGGTAGGGACTAGCGGGTATTCCTACGAGCAGTACTTC

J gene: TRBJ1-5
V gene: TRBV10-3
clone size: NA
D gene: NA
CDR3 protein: CAISVDQGNQPQHF
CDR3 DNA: TGTGCCATCAGTGTGGACCAGGGGAATCAGCCCCAGCATTTT

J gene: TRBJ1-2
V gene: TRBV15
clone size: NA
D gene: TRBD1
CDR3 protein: CATQGRGRDRVYGYTF
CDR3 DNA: TGTGCCACCCAAGGCAGGGGACGCGACAGGGTCTATGGCTACACCTTC

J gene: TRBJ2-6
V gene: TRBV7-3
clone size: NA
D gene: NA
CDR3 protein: CASSLRPSGANVLTF
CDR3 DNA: TGTGCCAGCAGCTTACGCCCCTCTGGGGCCAACGTCCTGACTTTC

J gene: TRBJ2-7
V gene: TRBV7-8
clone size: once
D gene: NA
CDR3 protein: CASSPPDRSYEQYF
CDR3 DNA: TGTGCCAGCAGCCCGCCCGACAGGAGCTACGAGCAGTACTTC

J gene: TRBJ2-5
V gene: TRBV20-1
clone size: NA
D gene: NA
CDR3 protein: CSARSEGSETQYF
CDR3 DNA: TGCAGTGCTAGATCAGAGGGTTCCGAGACCCAGTACTTC

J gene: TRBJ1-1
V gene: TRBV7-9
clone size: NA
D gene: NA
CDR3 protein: CAPRASGAEAFF
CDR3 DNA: TGTGCCCCCCGTGCGAGCGGGGCTGAAGCTTTCTTT

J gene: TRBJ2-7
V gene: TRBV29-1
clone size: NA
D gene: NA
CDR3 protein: CSPAGAGEQYF
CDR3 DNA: TGCAGCCCGGCAGGGGCAGGCGAGCAGTACTTC

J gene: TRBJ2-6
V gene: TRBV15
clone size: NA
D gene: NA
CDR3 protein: CATSRDRGTGANVLTF
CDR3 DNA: TGTGCCACCAGCAGAGACAGGGGAACTGGGGCCAACGTCCTGACTTTC

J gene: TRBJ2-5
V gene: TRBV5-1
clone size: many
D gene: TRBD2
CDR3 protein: CASSLASGGTQETQYF
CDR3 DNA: TGCGCCAGCAGCTTGGCCTCGGGGGGAACTCAAGAGACCCAGTACTTC

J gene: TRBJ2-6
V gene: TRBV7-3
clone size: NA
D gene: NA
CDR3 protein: CASSPIQGANVLTF
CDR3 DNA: TGTGCCAGCAGCCCTATACAGGGTGCCAACGTCCTGACTTTC

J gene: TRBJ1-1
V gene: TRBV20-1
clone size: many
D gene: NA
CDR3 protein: CSANPDSSAEAFF
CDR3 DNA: TGCAGTGCTAACCCGGACAGTTCGGCTGAAGCTTTCTTT

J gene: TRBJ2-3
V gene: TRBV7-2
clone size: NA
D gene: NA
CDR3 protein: CASSLVPNSDTQYF
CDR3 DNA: TGTGCCAGCAGCTTAGTTCCTAACTCAGATACGCAGTATTTT

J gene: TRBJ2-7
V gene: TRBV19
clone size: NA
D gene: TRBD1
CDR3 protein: CASRTGTGIYEQYF
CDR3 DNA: TGTGCCAGTAGAACCGGGACAGGGATCTACGAGCAGTACTTC

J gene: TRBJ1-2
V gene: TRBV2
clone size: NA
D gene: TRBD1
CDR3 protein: CASSERTGNGYTF
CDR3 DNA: TGTGCCAGCAGTGAGCGGACAGGGAATGGCTACACCTTC

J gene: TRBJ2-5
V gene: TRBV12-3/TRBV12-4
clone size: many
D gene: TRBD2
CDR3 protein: CASSSGLAVKYQETQYF
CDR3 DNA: TGTGCCAGCAGCTCTGGACTAGCGGTAAAGTACCAAGAGACCCAGTACTTC

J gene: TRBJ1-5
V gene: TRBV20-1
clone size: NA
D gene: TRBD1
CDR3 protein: CSASPDRVNSNQPQHF
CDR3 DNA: TGCAGTGCTAGCCCGGACAGGGTGAATAGCAATCAGCCCCAGCATTTT

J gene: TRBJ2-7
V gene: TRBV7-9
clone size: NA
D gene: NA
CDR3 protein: CASTNSYEQYF
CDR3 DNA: TGTGCCAGCACAAACTCCTACGAGCAGTACTTC

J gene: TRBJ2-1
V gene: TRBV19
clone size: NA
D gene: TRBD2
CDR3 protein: CASSRGLAGTNNEQFF
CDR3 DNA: TGTGCCAGTAGTAGGGGACTAGCGGGAACGAACAATGAGCAGTTCTTC

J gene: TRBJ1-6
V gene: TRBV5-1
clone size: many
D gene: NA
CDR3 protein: CASSSEAPYNSPLHF
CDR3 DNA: TGCGCCAGCAGCTCCGAGGCCCCCTATAATTCACCCCTCCACTTT

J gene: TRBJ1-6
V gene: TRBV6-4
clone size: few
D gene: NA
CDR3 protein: CASSDSEHSPLHF
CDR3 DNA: TGTGCCAGCAGTGACTCGGAGCATTCACCCCTCCACTTT

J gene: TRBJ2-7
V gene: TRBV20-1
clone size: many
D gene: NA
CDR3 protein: CSARDQGQNYEQYF
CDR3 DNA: TGCAGTGCTAGAGATCAAGGACAGAACTACGAGCAGTACTTC

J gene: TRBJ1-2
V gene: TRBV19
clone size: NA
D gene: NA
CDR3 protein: CASSIYSNYGYTF
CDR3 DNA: TGTGCCAGTAGTATCTACAGTAACTATGGCTACACCTTC

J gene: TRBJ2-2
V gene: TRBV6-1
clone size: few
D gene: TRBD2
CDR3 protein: CASNELAANTGELFF
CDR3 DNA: TGTGCCAGCAACGAACTAGCGGCAAACACCGGGGAGCTGTTTTTT

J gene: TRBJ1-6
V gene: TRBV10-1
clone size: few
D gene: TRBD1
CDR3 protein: CASSGTGTGNSPLHF
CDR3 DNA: TGCGCCAGCAGTGGCACCGGGACAGGGAATTCACCCCTCCACTTT

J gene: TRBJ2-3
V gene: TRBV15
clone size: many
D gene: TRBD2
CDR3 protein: CATSRDSELAGGPPDTQYF
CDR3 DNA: TGTGCCACCAGCAGAGATTCGGAACTAGCGGGAGGGCCCCCAGATACGCAGTATTTT

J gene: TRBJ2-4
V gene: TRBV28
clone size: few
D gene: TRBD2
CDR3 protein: CASSLTSGRRFGNIQYF
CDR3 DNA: TGTGCCAGCAGTCTTACCAGCGGGAGGAGGTTCGGAAACATTCAGTACTTC

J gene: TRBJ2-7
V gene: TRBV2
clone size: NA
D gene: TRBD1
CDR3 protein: CASSEPETGEGPYEQYF
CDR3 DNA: TGTGCCAGCAGTGAACCCGAGACAGGGGAAGGCCCCTACGAGCAGTACTTC

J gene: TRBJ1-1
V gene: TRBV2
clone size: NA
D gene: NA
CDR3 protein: CASNGYTEAFF
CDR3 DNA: TGTGCCAGCAACGGGTACACTGAAGCTTTCTTT

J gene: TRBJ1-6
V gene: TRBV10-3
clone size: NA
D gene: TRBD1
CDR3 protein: CAISRDSQGSPLHF
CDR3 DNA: TGTGCCATCAGCCGGGACAGTCAGGGTTCACCCCTCCACTTT

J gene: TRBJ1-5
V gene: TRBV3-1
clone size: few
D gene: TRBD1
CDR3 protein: CASSQVQGHQPQHF
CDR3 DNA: TGTGCCAGCAGCCAGGTACAGGGGCATCAGCCCCAGCATTTT

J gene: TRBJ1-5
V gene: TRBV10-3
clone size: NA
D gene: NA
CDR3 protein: CATQTGALNQPQHF
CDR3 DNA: TGTGCCACGCAGACAGGCGCTCTTAATCAGCCCCAGCATTTT

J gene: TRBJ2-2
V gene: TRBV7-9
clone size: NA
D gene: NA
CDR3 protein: CASSLPGGGELFF
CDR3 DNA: TGTGCCAGCAGCTTACCTGGCGGCGGGGAGCTGTTTTTT

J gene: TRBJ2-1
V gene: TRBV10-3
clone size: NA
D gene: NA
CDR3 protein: CASTRPGGNEQFF
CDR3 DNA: TGTGCCAGCACCAGGCCCGGGGGCAATGAGCAGTTCTTC

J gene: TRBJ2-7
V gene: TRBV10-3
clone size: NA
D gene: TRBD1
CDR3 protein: CASSPDRGGGYEQYF
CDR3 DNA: TGTGCCAGCAGCCCCGACAGGGGAGGTGGCTACGAGCAGTACTTC

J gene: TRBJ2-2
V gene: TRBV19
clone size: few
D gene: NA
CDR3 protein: CASSRGGELFF
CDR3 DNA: TGTGCCAGTAGTAGGGGCGGGGAGCTGTTTTTT

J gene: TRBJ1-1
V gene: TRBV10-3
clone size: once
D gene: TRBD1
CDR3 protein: CASSTHRGGSTGAFF
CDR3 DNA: TGTGCCAGCAGTACACACAGGGGCGGGAGCACTGGAGCTTTCTTT